These 6 T cell receptor beta chains were all obtained from the same sample, sequenced in a study of T cell responses to AZD1222 COVID-19 vaccine. Sequencing was performed with immunoSEQ multiplex PCR; in TCRdb, only in-frame clones are kept and a portion is missing. The sample lists about 200,000 clones; 80% to 95% were seen once. The sequenced sample was peripheral blood, obtained 28 days after the second AZD1222 dose. These receptors were obtained from an adult who received the AZD1222 COVID-19 vaccine.

The CDR3 DNA is TGTGCCAGCAGTTTGGGACAGAGGAACACTGAAGCTTTCTTT. This sequence encodes CASSLGQRNTEAFF. The chain employs TRBV28 and TRBJ1-1; TRBD1 matches 7 bases. Losses at the gene ends were 3 bases for V and 1 base for J; bases not matched to a gene: 2. Germline V gene lookup returns CDR1 MDHEN and CDR2 SYDVKM. The CDR3 has 14 residues.

V and J are TRBV28 and TRBJ1-1; 7 bases match TRBD1. The CDR3 is 13 residues long. J lost 11 bases, V lost 5 bases, and 11 bases had no gene match. Germline V gene sequence: CDR1 MDHEN, CDR2 SYDVKM. The CDR3 here is CASSPGQVLRAFF. The CDR3 bases are TGTGCCAGCAGTCCTGGACAGGTTCTGCGGGCTTTCTTT.

This clone has a handful of counts. The CDR3 DNA is TGTGCCAGCAGTGAATCTCCGATTAGCAATCAGCCCCAGCATTTT. It yields the protein CASSESPISNQPQHF. The chain employs TRBV6-1 and TRBJ1-5; D remains ambiguous. The CDR3 contains 15 residues. Trimming took 2 bases from V and 0 from J, leaving 8 bases between them. Germline V gives CDR1 MNHNS, CDR2 SASEGT.

The V and J genes are TRBV25-1 and TRBJ2-5, with unresolved D. CDR3 length equals 14 residues. Germline V lookup: CDR1 MGHDK, CDR2 SYGVNS. V lost 0 bases and J lost 5, with 10 bases in between. The CDR3 sequence is CASSEYRKEETQYF. For the CDR3, the DNA is TGTGCCAGCAGTGAATACAGGAAGGAGGAGACCCAGTACTTC.

The chain uses TRBV3-1 (or the pseudogene TRBV3-2) and TRBJ2-3, with D possibly matching TRBD1 (5 bases). The CDR3 sequence is 13 residues long. Germline V gene data show CDR1 as LGHDT and CDR2 as YNNKEL (reference sequence). V lost 3 bases to trimming and J lost 1 base, with 5 bases between them. The CDR3 here is CASSHRGTDTQYF. The CDR3 DNA reads as TGTGCCAGCAGCCACAGGGGCACAGATACGCAGTATTTT.

The V call is TRBV7-9, the J call TRBJ1-1, with 7 bases fitting TRBD1. V trimming: 6 bases; J trimming: 1 base; junction bases outside the gene matches: 5. Germline loops: CDR1 SEHNR, CDR2 FQNEAQ (reference sequence). The CDR3 contains 14 residues. The DNA for the CDR3 is TGTGCCAGCAGTTACCACAGGGGGAACACTGAAGCTTTCTTT. Its protein product is CASSYHRGNTEAFF.